This TCR beta chain appears in the sequencing data of a study of T cell responses to AZD1222 COVID-19 vaccine. The study, taken as a whole, reports: Females outnumbered males among donors, who were mostly white British; clonal diversity was possibly underestimated.

In germline, CDR1 is SGHRS, CDR2 YFSETQ. V lost 0 bases and J lost 8, with 11 bases in between. This CDR3 is 13 amino acids long. As for this clone: Its antigen is unidentified. The sample carries other DNA sequences with the same CDR3.

Some clones are missing from TCRdb's copy, which holds only in-frame ones; the method was immunoSEQ multiplex PCR. The sample holds fewer than 85,000 clones; around 87% are singletons and the top ten take approximately 31%. The V and J genes are TRBV5-1 and TRBJ1-1; D gene ambiguous. The origin of this receptor is an adult in good health. The sequenced sample was peripheral blood, obtained on day 0 of AZD1222 vaccination. In DNA, the CDR3 is TGCGCCAGCAGCTTGGTTCGCCCAGTAGAAGCTTTCTTT. It specifies CASSLVRPVEAFF.